This is a list of T cell receptor beta chains from one sample in a study. TCRdb re-analysed the RT-PCR reads in MiXCR, keeping a single row per CDR3 protein. This table holds about 680,000 distinct CDR3 sequences, 11% to 15% found once. Material: memory CD4+ T cells from blood. The receptor source for this set is a female donor in good health, serving as a healthy control. CDR3s include the opening cysteine and the closing phenylalanine or tryptophan. D genes are given only for firm matches. Some rows mark clone size as missing; the rest say once, few, many or name a class of expanded clone.

D: TRBD1
size: few
J: TRBJ2-7
V: TRBV29-1
CDR3: CSVGIRDRGSSYEQYF
DNA: TGCAGCGTTGGAATTCGGGACAGGGGGAGCTCCTACGAGCAGTACTTC

D: TRBD1
size: .
J: TRBJ1-4
V: TRBV20-1
CDR3: CSAMDREANEKLFF
DNA: TGCAGTGCAATGGACAGGGAGGCTAATGAAAAACTGTTTTTT

D: .
size: .
J: TRBJ1-6
V: TRBV7-2
CDR3: CASSLSAPPAPGSPLHF
DNA: TGTGCCAGCAGCTTGTCGGCCCCCCCAGCCCCGGGATCACCCCTCCACTTT

D: .
size: .
J: TRBJ1-1
V: TRBV30
CDR3: CAWKRGGQGTEAFF
DNA: TGTGCCTGGAAACGCGGGGGGCAGGGCACTGAAGCTTTCTTT

D: TRBD2
size: few
J: TRBJ2-1
V: TRBV7-2
CDR3: CASSLDPAGGSGEQFF
DNA: TGTGCCAGCAGCTTAGACCCAGCGGGGGGGTCGGGTGAGCAGTTCTTC

D: .
size: many
J: TRBJ1-5
V: TRBV15
CDR3: CATSRDLVGVGQPQHF
DNA: TGTGCCACCAGCAGAGATTTGGTTGGGGTGGGTCAGCCCCAGCATTTT

D: .
size: .
J: TRBJ2-7
V: TRBV12-3/TRBV12-4
CDR3: CASSFEGITYEQYF
DNA: TGTGCCAGCAGTTTTGAAGGCATAACCTACGAGCAGTACTTC

D: .
size: .
J: TRBJ2-7
V: TRBV7-6
CDR3: CASSPSWGDRQYEQYF
DNA: TGTGCCAGCAGCCCATCCTGGGGGGACAGACAATACGAGCAGTACTTC

D: .
size: few
J: TRBJ2-2
V: TRBV24-1
CDR3: CASQGTDANTGELFF
DNA: TGTGCCTCCCAGGGGACCGACGCGAACACCGGGGAGCTGTTTTTT

D: .
size: .
J: TRBJ2-1
V: TRBV3-1
CDR3: CAIIPWRASSYNEQFF
DNA: TGTGCCATCATTCCATGGCGGGCGAGCTCCTACAATGAGCAGTTCTTC

D: .
size: many
J: TRBJ2-6
V: TRBV10-3
CDR3: CAISESSGSSGANVLTF
DNA: TGTGCCATCAGTGAGTCTTCAGGGAGCTCTGGGGCCAACGTCCTGACTTTC

D: .
size: many
J: TRBJ2-1
V: TRBV20-1
CDR3: CSATRGFEQFF
DNA: TGCAGTGCTACCAGGGGATTTGAGCAGTTCTTC

D: .
size: few
J: TRBJ2-7
V: TRBV6-2/TRBV6-3
CDR3: CASSQSGATEQYF
DNA: TGTGCCAGCAGTCAATCCGGTGCGACCGAGCAGTACTTC

D: .
size: .
J: TRBJ1-1
V: TRBV27
CDR3: CASSLQGVGRNTEAFF
DNA: TGTGCCAGCAGTTTACAGGGTGTAGGCCGGAACACTGAAGCTTTCTTT

D: .
size: many
J: TRBJ1-6
V: TRBV28
CDR3: CASGRGYSPLHF
DNA: TGTGCCTCTGGCCGGGGCTATTCACCCCTCCACTTT

D: .
size: many
J: TRBJ2-2
V: TRBV20-1
CDR3: CSAMRPGPRSGELFF
DNA: TGCAGTGCGATGAGACCGGGACCCCGTAGCGGGGAGCTGTTTTTT

D: TRBD1
size: few
J: TRBJ1-1
V: TRBV20-1
CDR3: CSAGTGSRAFF
DNA: TGCAGTGCCGGGACAGGAAGTAGGGCTTTCTTT

D: .
size: .
J: TRBJ2-7
V: TRBV20-1
CDR3: CSALGAGPYEQYF
DNA: TGCAGTGCTCTAGGGGCAGGGCCCTACGAGCAGTACTTC

D: TRBD1
size: many
J: TRBJ1-5
V: TRBV12-3/TRBV12-4
CDR3: CASSPGQGRHQPQHF
DNA: TGTGCCAGCAGTCCTGGACAGGGTAGACATCAGCCCCAGCATTTT

D: .
size: many
J: TRBJ2-5
V: TRBV5-5
CDR3: CASSWGQGGETQYF
DNA: TGTGCCAGCAGCTGGGGTCAGGGCGGAGAGACCCAGTACTTC

D: TRBD1
size: many
J: TRBJ2-7
V: TRBV4-2
CDR3: CASSQGQGSYEQYF
DNA: TGTGCCAGCAGCCAGGGACAGGGGTCCTACGAGCAGTACTTC

D: .
size: .
J: TRBJ2-7
V: TRBV18
CDR3: CASSPSTGKGYEQYF
DNA: TGTGCCAGCTCACCATCGACCGGGAAAGGGTACGAGCAGTACTTC

D: TRBD2
size: once
J: TRBJ2-4
V: TRBV12-3/TRBV12-4
CDR3: CASSLNLGLGGDYIQNF
DNA: TGTGCCAGCAGTTTAAATCTAGGACTAGGAGGTGATTACATTCAGAACTTC

D: .
size: few
J: TRBJ1-4
V: TRBV12-3/TRBV12-4
CDR3: CASSWGLNEKLFF
DNA: TGTGCCAGCAGTTGGGGCCTTAATGAAAAACTGTTTTTT

D: .
size: .
J: TRBJ2-5
V: TRBV27
CDR3: CASSRRGTSETQYF
DNA: TGTGCCAGCAGCCGTCGAGGAACATCGGAGACCCAGTACTTC

D: TRBD1
size: .
J: TRBJ1-1
V: TRBV5-4
CDR3: CASSVDRGRRDTEAFF
DNA: TGTGCCAGCAGCGTAGACAGGGGGCGCCGGGACACTGAAGCTTTCTTT

D: .
size: .
J: TRBJ2-7
V: TRBV6-2/TRBV6-3
CDR3: CASSYGPSPYEQYF
DNA: TGTGCCAGCAGTTACGGTCCAAGCCCCTACGAGCAGTACTTC

D: .
size: .
J: TRBJ2-3
V: TRBV5-1
CDR3: CASSFGTTPDTQYF
DNA: TGCGCCAGCAGCTTCGGGACAACGCCCGATACGCAGTATTTT

D: .
size: few
J: TRBJ1-4
V: TRBV15
CDR3: CATSRRQTNEKLFF
DNA: TGTGCCACCAGCAGACGACAGACTAATGAAAAACTGTTTTTT

D: TRBD2
size: many
J: TRBJ2-1
V: TRBV24-1
CDR3: CATSDQTTSGRPYNEQFF
DNA: TGTGCCACCAGTGATCAGACTACTAGCGGGAGACCCTACAATGAGCAGTTCTTC

D: .
size: .
J: TRBJ2-2
V: TRBV6-5
CDR3: CASSYDKRTLYTGELFF
DNA: TGTGCCAGCAGTTACGATAAGCGGACCCTCTACACCGGGGAGCTGTTTTTT

D: TRBD1
size: many
J: TRBJ1-2
V: TRBV20-1
CDR3: CSARARTGGSYGYTF
DNA: TGCAGTGCTAGAGCCAGGACAGGGGGAAGCTATGGCTACACCTTC

D: TRBD2
size: .
J: TRBJ2-5
V: TRBV5-1
CDR3: CASSLVGGGAETQYF
DNA: TGCGCCAGCAGCTTGGTCGGCGGGGGGGCAGAGACCCAGTACTTC

D: .
size: .
J: TRBJ2-2
V: TRBV7-8
CDR3: CASTPRLEVAGELFF
DNA: TGTGCCAGCACCCCTCGTTTGGAGGTCGCCGGGGAGCTGTTTTTT

D: TRBD2
size: .
J: TRBJ2-2
V: TRBV12-3/TRBV12-4
CDR3: CASSYGLAGNTGELFF
DNA: TGTGCCAGCAGCTATGGACTAGCGGGTAACACCGGGGAGCTGTTTTTT

D: .
size: .
J: TRBJ1-1
V: TRBV27
CDR3: CASSWRGMGTEAFF
DNA: TGTGCCAGCAGCTGGCGGGGGATGGGCACTGAAGCTTTCTTT

D: .
size: few
J: TRBJ1-5
V: TRBV12-3/TRBV12-4
CDR3: CASTNQGVQGPQHF
DNA: TGTGCCAGCACCAATCAGGGCGTGCAGGGGCCCCAGCATTTT

D: .
size: many
J: TRBJ2-7
V: TRBV7-8
CDR3: CASGRELYEQYF
DNA: TGTGCCAGCGGCCGGGAGCTCTACGAGCAGTACTTC

D: .
size: few
J: TRBJ1-6
V: TRBV12-3/TRBV12-4
CDR3: CASSWAGGGSPLHF
DNA: TGTGCCAGCAGTTGGGCCGGGGGTGGTTCACCCCTCCACTTT

D: .
size: many
J: TRBJ1-3
V: TRBV6-5
CDR3: CASGIRGSGNTIYF
DNA: TGTGCCAGCGGTATCAGGGGATCAGGAAACACCATATATTTT

D: TRBD2
size: many
J: TRBJ2-2
V: TRBV6-2/TRBV6-3
CDR3: CASSPSGRGAGELFF
DNA: TGTGCCAGCAGCCCTAGCGGGAGAGGGGCCGGGGAGCTGTTTTTT

D: TRBD2
size: few
J: TRBJ2-3
V: TRBV7-2
CDR3: CASSLGAGGYLTDTQYF
DNA: TGTGCCAGCAGCCTAGGCGCGGGAGGCTACCTCACAGATACGCAGTATTTT

D: .
size: many
J: TRBJ2-4
V: TRBV20-1
CDR3: CSVRDLAKNIQYF
DNA: TGCAGTGTCAGGGACTTAGCCAAAAACATTCAGTACTTC

D: .
size: few
J: TRBJ2-7
V: TRBV15
CDR3: CATSRGVGGNYEQYF
DNA: TGTGCCACCAGCAGAGGGGTAGGGGGAAACTACGAGCAGTACTTC

D: .
size: few
J: TRBJ2-5
V: TRBV2
CDR3: CASTSVETQYF
DNA: TGTGCCAGCACTAGCGTGGAGACCCAGTACTTC

D: .
size: .
J: TRBJ2-7
V: TRBV2
CDR3: CASSGQGGVHEQYF
DNA: TGTGCCAGCAGTGGACAGGGAGGCGTGCACGAGCAGTACTTC

D: .
size: .
J: TRBJ1-1
V: TRBV12-3/TRBV12-4
CDR3: CASSLGPLAEAFF
DNA: TGTGCCAGCAGTTTGGGACCCTTGGCTGAAGCTTTCTTT

D: TRBD1
size: few
J: TRBJ1-5
V: TRBV24-1
CDR3: CAISPTGVSNQPQHF
DNA: TGTGCCATCTCCCCAACAGGGGTTAGCAATCAGCCCCAGCATTTT

D: .
size: .
J: TRBJ2-1
V: TRBV24-1
CDR3: CATSDMGLHNEQFF
DNA: TGTGCCACCAGTGACATGGGACTTCACAATGAGCAGTTCTTC

D: .
size: .
J: TRBJ1-2
V: TRBV7-2
CDR3: CASSTGLGYGYTF
DNA: TGTGCCAGCAGCACAGGGTTGGGCTATGGCTACACCTTC

D: TRBD1
size: few
J: TRBJ2-1
V: TRBV7-2
CDR3: CASSRTGTGGRNEQFF
DNA: TGTGCCAGCAGCCGAACCGGGACAGGGGGCAGAAATGAGCAGTTCTTC